What follows are 2 T cell receptor beta chains derived from one specimen sequenced in a study of blood T cell repertoires in COVID-19. Method: immunoSEQ multiplex PCR; TCRdb's copy keeps in-frame clones and lacks some. In the table there are a few hundred thousand clones, 89% of which are singletons. The sample was peripheral blood. The receptor set was obtained from a young man who had recovered from COVID-19.

The chain recombines TRBV7-3 with TRBJ2-3, with 9 nucleotides matching TRBD2. This CDR3 has 16 amino acids. Germline values: CDR1 SGHTA, CDR2 FQGTGA. After removal of 2 bases from V and 4 bases from J, the junction contained 7 bases not matched to a gene. The CDR3 loop reads CASSLFPAGGPDTQYF. CDR3 bases: TGTGCCAGCAGCTTATTTCCAGCGGGGGGTCCAGATACGCAGTATTTT.

This clone was detected only once. The V and J genes are TRBV19 and TRBJ1-1; D gene unclear. V was shortened by 5 bases and J by 6 bases, with 16 bases between the two germline ends. Germline V lookup: CDR1 LNHDA, CDR2 SQIVND (reference sequence). The CDR3 has 14 amino acids. This CDR3 reads CASSPAEEGPEAFF. CDR3 DNA sequence: TGTGCCAGTAGTCCGGCGGAAGAGGGCCCTGAAGCTTTCTTT.